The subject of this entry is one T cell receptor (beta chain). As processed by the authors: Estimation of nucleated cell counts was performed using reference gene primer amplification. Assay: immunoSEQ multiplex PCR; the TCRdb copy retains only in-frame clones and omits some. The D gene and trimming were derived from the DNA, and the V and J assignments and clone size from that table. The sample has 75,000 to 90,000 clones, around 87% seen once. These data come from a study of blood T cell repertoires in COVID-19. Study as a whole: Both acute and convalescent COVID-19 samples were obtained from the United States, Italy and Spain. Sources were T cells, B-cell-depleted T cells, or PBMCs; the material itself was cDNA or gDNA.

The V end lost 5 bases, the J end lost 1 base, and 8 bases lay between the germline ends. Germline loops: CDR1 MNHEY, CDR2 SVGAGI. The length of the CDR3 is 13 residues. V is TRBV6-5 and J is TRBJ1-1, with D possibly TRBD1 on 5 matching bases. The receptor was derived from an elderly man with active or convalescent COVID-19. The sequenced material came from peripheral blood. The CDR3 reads CASSLGQNTEAFF. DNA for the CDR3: TGTGCCAGCAGTCTCGGACAGAACACTGAAGCTTTCTTT.